This T cell receptor beta chain appears in the sequencing data of a study of beta chain features in type 1 diabetes (dated 2018 in TCRdb). Background on the whole study: Mean age, gender distribution, total cell number and subset yield were not different between patients and healthy donors. A total of roughly 100 million sorted cells were examined across all samples, and a strong correlation was observed between cell number per subset and RNA yield. Naive and central memory subsets were obtained from all 30 or so donors, but regulatory and stem cell-like memory subsets were isolated from only 8 patients and roughly eight healthy donors. In the study, recently diagnosed type 1 diabetes patients and matched healthy donors were compared on the TCRB repertoires of their sorted circulating CD4+ T cell subsets. The study at large found these results: A moderate but significant shortening of TCRB CDR3 length was observed in type 1 diabetes patients in all four CD4+ subsets. Because cDNA was sequenced instead of genomic DNA, activated cells with high expression could be over-represented, although the groups did not differ in activation or CD3 levels. HLA sub-analyses involved small numbers of individuals, so any influence of HLA type on TCRB rearrangement remained unresolved. Shorter templates might be favored by PCR, yet because patient and control samples were amplified and corrected together, any such skew would affect both groups equally. Fewer insertions and more nucleotide deletions at VDJ recombination sites were observed in patients with type 1 diabetes, implying thymic rearrangement abnormalities. The naive, central memory and regulatory TCRB repertoires appeared to resemble one another more closely among patients than among healthy donors.

Each donor gave one peripheral blood draw, averaging around 0.11 L, which was collected into heparinised tubes. A BD FACSAria II was used to sort naive, central memory, regulatory and stem cell-like memory CD4+ T cells with a panel that included CD45RO, CCR7, CD25, CD127, CD95 and CD27. Every sorted population had a purity above 95%. PBMCs were separated immediately by Lymphoprep density gradient centrifugation and were stained directly, without being cultured. To minimize batch effects, samples were stained and sorted in pairs, one healthy donor with one patient per experiment. As to this clone: Its antigen is still unknown. Base qualities are not recorded, but no much larger clone differs from it by a single base.

The entire isolated RNA was reverse transcribed using the High Capacity cDNA Reverse Transcription Kit, and thus expressed TCRB transcripts were sequenced. Deep immunoSEQ sequencing was applied to naive, central memory and regulatory T cell samples, giving an average of approximately 4 million total reads per sample. Sorted cells were lysed in RLT buffer, and RNA was extracted using DNase-treated RNeasy Micro or Mini kits according to cell number. Each cell subset was processed separately to prevent cross-contamination, with patient and healthy donor samples processed together. TCRB sequences were amplified from cDNA with the immunoSEQ multiplex PCR, producing 87-bp fragments spanning the CDR3 region. Sequencing of the amplicons was performed on the Illumina HiSeq platform. The authors' pipeline ran thus. PCR bias was corrected computationally using synthetic template baselines, and reads within Hamming distance 2 were collapsed, with unmergeable singletons discarded. Reads were aligned to IMGT to assign V, D and J genes, CDR3 length, and insertions or deletions at six rearrangement sites. Clonotype counts were normalized to sorted cell number within each subset before computing true diversity and Gini coefficients with the tcR R package. Repertoire sharing was quantified using the overlap coefficient calculated on TCRB nucleotide sequences. As a proxy for the pre-selection repertoire, out-of-frame TCRB sequences from naive cells were analyzed. TCRdb provides this immuneACCESS table in a form limited to in-frame rearrangements. Some clones are lacking; in checked studies, under half of them reflect an unresolved V gene, and why the rest are absent is not known. Clonal size and the V and J genes are those of that table, whereas D and trimming came from the DNA. In this sample the table shows 360,000 or so clones, about 20% of which occur a single time. The ten biggest clones cover approximately 0.041% of the sample.

Relative to germline, V is 0 bases shorter and J is 2 bases shorter, with 8 bases between their ends. For CDR1 and CDR2, the germline V gene lists SGHAT and FQNNGV. Counted from cysteine to phenylalanine, this CDR3 has 14 amino acids. Solely the CDR3 DNA is kept, with 42 bases framed from the first base. The chain joins TRBV11-2 to TRBJ2-7; the D gene cannot be resolved reliably. The sequencing input was naive CD4+ T cells from blood. Sample cell subset or site, as interpreted from the label and publication: true naive CD4+ T cells. This receptor was identified in a young woman in good health. The CDR3 reads CASSLDRVAYEQYF. At the DNA level, the sequence is TGTGCCAGCAGCTTAGATCGCGTAGCCTACGAGCAGTACTTC.